The rows below give T cell receptor beta chains drawn from one sample of a study of vaccination effects on CD4 cells after COVID-19. Produced via immunoSEQ multiplex PCR; TCRdb's table is partial and in-frame only. The table records some 68,000 clones, under 90% of them present only once. Their antigens are not known. The material was CD4+ T cells from PBMCs cultured with SARS-CoV-2 spike peptides, obtained before COVID-19 vaccination. The receptors shown here come from a human donor who received a COVID-19 vaccine. CDR3s leave out the opening cysteine and the closing phenylalanine or tryptophan. D genes are given only for firm matches. Rows may omit the clone size; those that give it use once, few, many or a size class.

once	TRBD1	TRBJ2-6	TRBV27	ASKGTGAGANVLT
-	-	TRBJ1-1	TRBV5-1	ASGTGQNTEAF
-	-	TRBJ1-1	TRBV11-3	ASSLQWNTEAF
once	-	TRBJ1-2	TRBV6-6	ASSPDIDGYT
once	TRBD2	TRBJ2-3	TRBV5-1	ASSLNSGGATDTQY
-	-	TRBJ2-3	TRBV5-1	ASSLVEDTQY
-	-	TRBJ2-2	TRBV7-3	ASSLTVTGELF
-	-	TRBJ2-1	TRBV18	ASSPPAINNEQF
-	TRBD2	TRBJ2-5	TRBV7-2	ASSRGGVQETQY
-	TRBD2	TRBJ2-5	TRBV7-2	ASSLAKTSGGGYGTQY
-	TRBD1	TRBJ2-5	TRBV9	ASSAGQGEWETQY
-	TRBD1	TRBJ1-5	TRBV19	ASKTTGRNNQPQH
-	TRBD2	TRBJ2-2	TRBV6-6	ASSSRGTTGELF
-	TRBD1	TRBJ2-2	TRBV19	ASTLTGGTGELF
-	-	TRBJ2-6	TRBV30	AWLKNRADSSGANVLT
-	-	TRBJ1-5	TRBV18	ASSPNMDGGNQPQH
-	-	TRBJ1-4	TRBV4-1	ASSARPATNEKLF
-	-	TRBJ2-6	TRBV9	ASSGRQDGISGANVLT
-	-	TRBJ2-5	TRBV5-1	ASSLAFGQQETQY
-	-	TRBJ2-3	TRBV5-1	ASSLLPSTDTQY
-	TRBD1	TRBJ2-4	TRBV7-3	ASSPKTGSKNIQY
-	TRBD1	TRBJ2-1	TRBV7-9	ASSRWTGESYNEQF
-	-	TRBJ2-1	TRBV18	ASSPPYRWDEQF
-	-	TRBJ2-1	TRBV24-1	ATSDLGRGRSYNEQF
-	-	TRBJ1-4	TRBV3-1/TRBV3-2	ASSRNGPAVEKLF
-	TRBD1	TRBJ1-4	TRBV7-3	ASSSSPGTGKSATNEKLF
-	-	TRBJ2-5	TRBV25-1	ASSRRDSRGNQY
-	TRBD1	TRBJ2-5	TRBV30	AWQTGGTETQY
-	-	TRBJ1-3	TRBV19	ASMRASGNTIY
-	-	TRBJ2-3	TRBV2	ASIGLKSTDTQY
few	-	TRBJ1-6	TRBV19	ASSIDQGGNSPLH
-	-	TRBJ1-6	TRBV5-1	ASSFWQDSPLH
-	TRBD1	TRBJ2-1	TRBV2	ASSWDRSKYEQF
-	TRBD1	TRBJ1-1	TRBV7-8	ASSLRDRGLGTEAF
-	-	TRBJ2-5	TRBV6-2/TRBV6-3	ASSTWRNPGKETQY
few	-	TRBJ1-1	TRBV10-1	ASSENRNTEAF
-	-	TRBJ2-1	TRBV29-1	SVEVPPGDEQF
-	-	TRBJ1-2	TRBV7-2	ASRLPGGNYGYT
once	TRBD1	TRBJ2-6	TRBV19	ASRTGRTSGANVLT
-	-	TRBJ2-5	TRBV6-2/TRBV6-3	ASSYSGQRGETQY